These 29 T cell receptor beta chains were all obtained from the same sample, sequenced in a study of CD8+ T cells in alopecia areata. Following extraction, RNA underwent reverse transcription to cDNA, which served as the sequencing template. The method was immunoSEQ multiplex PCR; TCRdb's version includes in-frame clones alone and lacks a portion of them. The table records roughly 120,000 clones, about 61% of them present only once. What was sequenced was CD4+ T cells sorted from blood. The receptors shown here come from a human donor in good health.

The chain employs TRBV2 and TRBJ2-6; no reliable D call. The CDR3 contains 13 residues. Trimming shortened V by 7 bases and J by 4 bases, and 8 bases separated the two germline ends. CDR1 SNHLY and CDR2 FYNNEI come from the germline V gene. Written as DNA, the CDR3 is TGTGCCAGCAAGGAACAGGGGGCCAACGTCCTGACTTTC. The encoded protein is CASKEQGANVLTF. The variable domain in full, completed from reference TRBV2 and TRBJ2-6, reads EPEVTQTPSHQVTQMGQEVILRCVPISNHLYFYWYRQILGQKVEFLVSFYNNEISEKSEIFDDQFSVERPDGSNFTLKIRSTKLEDSAMYFCASKEQGANVLTFGAGSRLTVL.

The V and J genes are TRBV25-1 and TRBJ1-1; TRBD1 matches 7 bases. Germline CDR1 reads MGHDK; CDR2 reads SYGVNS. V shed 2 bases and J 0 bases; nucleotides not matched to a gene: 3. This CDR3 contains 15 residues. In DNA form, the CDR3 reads TGTGCCAGCAGTGAAGGGACAGCCATGAACACTGAAGCTTTCTTT. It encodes CASSEGTAMNTEAFF.

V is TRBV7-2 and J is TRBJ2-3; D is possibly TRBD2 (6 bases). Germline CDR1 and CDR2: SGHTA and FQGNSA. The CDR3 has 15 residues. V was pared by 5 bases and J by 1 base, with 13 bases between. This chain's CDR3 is CASSGGTGGTDTQYF. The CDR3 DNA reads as TGTGCCAGCAGCGGGGGGACGGGCGGCACAGATACGCAGTATTTT. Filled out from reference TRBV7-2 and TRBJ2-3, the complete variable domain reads GAGVSQSPSNKVTEKGKDVELRCDPISGHTALYWYRQSLGQGLEFLIYFQGNSAPDKSGLPSDRFSAERTGGSVSTLTIQRTQQEDSAVYLCASSGGTGGTDTQYFGPGTRLTVL.

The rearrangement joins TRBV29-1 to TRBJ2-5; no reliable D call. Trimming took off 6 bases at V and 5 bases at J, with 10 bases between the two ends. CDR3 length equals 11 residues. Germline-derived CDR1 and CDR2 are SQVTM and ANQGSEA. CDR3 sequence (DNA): TGCAGCGTCCAACTCCGGGAGACCCAGTACTTC. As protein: CSVQLRETQYF.

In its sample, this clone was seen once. For the CDR3, the DNA is TGCAGCGTTGAAGAGCACAGCGGGGCCTACAATGAGCAGTTCTTC. This encodes CSVEEHSGAYNEQFF. The rearrangement links TRBV29-1 to TRBJ2-1; 7 positions match TRBD2. The CDR3 consists of 15 residues. The V segment lost 0 bases and the J segment 2 bases; nucleotides outside the gene matches: 4. From germline, CDR1 is SQVTM and CDR2 ANQGSEA.

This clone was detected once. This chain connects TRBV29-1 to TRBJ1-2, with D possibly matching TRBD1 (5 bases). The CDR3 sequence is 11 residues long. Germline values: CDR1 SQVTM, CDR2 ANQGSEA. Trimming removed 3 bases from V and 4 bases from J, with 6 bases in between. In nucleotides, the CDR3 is TGCAGCGTTGACCAGGGCTATGGCTACACCTTC. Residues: CSVDQGYGYTF.

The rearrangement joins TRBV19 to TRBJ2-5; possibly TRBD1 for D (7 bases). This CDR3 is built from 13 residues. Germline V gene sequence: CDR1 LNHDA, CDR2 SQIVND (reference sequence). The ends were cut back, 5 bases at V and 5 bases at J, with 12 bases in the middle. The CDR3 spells CASSRPGGETQYF. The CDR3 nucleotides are TGTGCCAGTAGTCGGCCAGGGGGGGAGACCCAGTACTTC.

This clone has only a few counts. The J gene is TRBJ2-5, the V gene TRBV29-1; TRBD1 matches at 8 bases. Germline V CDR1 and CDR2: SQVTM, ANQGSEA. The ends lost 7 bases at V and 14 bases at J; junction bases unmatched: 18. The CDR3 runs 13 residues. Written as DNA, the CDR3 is TGCAGCGCCCGAAGCGGACAGGGCGATCCCCTTTACTTC. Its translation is CSARSGQGDPLYF.

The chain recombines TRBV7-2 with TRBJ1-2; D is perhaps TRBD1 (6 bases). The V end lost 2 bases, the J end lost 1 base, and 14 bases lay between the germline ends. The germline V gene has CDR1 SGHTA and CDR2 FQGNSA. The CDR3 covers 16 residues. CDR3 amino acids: CASSLYRDKYNYGYTF. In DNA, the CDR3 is TGTGCCAGCAGCTTATACAGGGACAAATATAACTATGGCTACACCTTC.

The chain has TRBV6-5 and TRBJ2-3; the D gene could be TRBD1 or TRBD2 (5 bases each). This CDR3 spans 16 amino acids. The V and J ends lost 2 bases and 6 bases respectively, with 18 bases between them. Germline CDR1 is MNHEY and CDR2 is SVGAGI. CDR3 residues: CASSYPKRGKIDTQYF. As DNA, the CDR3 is TGTGCCAGCAGTTACCCTAAGAGGGGTAAAATTGATACGCAGTATTTT.

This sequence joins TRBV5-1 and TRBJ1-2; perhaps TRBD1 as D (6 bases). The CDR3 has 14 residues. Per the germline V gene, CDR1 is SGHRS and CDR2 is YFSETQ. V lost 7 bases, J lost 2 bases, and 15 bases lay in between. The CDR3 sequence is CASPRHRANYGYTF. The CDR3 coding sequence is TGCGCCAGCCCCCGACACAGGGCCAACTATGGCTACACCTTC.

For the CDR3, the DNA is TGTGCCAGCAGTGAATTGGACGGATTCTATGGCTACACCTTC. It is translated as CASSELDGFYGYTF. The rearrangement links TRBV25-1 to TRBJ1-2; D gene uncertain. The germline V gene has CDR1 MGHDK and CDR2 SYGVNS. This CDR3 spans 14 amino acids. Trimming took 1 base from V and 4 from J, leaving 10 bases between them.

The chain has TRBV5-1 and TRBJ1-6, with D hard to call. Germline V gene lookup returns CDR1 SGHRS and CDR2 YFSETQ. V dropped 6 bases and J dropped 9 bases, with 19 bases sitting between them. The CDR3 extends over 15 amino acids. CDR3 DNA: TGCGCCAGCACCCCGGGCGGCCAAAGGAGTTCACCCCTCCACTTT. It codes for CASTPGGQRSSPLHF.

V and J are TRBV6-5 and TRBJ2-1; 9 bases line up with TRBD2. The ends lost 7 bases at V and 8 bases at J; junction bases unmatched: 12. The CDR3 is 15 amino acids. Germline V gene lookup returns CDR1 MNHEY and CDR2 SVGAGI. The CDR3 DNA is TGTGCCAGCACCCCCGGCAGCGGGGGGAACTATGAGCAGTTCTTC. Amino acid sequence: CASTPGSGGNYEQFF.

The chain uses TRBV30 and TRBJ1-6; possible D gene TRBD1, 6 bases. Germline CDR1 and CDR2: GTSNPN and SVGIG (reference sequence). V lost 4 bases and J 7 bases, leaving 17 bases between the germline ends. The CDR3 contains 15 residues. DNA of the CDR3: TGTGCCTGGACCTCGGGGGCAGGGTCGAATTCACCCCTCCACTTT. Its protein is CAWTSGAGSNSPLHF.

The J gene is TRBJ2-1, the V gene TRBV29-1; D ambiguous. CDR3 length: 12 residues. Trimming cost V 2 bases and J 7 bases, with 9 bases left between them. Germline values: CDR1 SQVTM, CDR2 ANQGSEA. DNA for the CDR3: TGCAGCGTTGAAAACGGTCCTAATGAGCAGTTCTTC. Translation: CSVENGPNEQFF.

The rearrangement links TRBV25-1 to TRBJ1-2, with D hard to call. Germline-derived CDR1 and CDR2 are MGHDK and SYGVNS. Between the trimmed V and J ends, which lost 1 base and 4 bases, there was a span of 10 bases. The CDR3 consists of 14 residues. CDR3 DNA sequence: TGTGCCAGCAGTGAATTAGGACTACGCTATGGCTACACCTTC. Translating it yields CASSELGLRYGYTF.

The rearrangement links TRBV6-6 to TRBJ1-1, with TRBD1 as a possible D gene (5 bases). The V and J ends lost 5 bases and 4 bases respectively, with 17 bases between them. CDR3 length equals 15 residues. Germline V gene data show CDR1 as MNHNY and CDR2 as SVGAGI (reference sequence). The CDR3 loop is CASSPDLTGATEAFF. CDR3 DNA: TGTGCCAGCAGTCCCGACTTAACAGGTGCCACTGAAGCTTTCTTT.

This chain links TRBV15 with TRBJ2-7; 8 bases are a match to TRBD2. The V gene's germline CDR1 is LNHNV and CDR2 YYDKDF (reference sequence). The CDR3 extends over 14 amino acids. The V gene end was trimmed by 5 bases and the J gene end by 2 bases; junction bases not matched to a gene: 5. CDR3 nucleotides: TGTGCCACCAGCGGCGGGGGGTCGGCCTACGAGCAGTACTTC. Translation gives CATSGGGSAYEQYF.

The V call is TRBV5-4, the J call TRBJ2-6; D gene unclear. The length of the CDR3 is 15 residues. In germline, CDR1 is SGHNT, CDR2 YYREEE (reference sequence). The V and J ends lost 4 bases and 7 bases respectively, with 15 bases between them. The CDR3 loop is CASSQHIVGANVLTF. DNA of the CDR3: TGTGCCAGCAGCCAGCATATAGTGGGAGCCAACGTCCTGACTTTC.

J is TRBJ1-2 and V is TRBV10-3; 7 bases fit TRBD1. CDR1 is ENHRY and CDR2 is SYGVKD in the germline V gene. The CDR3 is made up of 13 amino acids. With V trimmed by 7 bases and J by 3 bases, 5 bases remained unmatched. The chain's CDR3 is CAITETGYYGYTF. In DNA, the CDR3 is TGTGCCATCACCGAGACAGGGTACTATGGCTACACCTTC.

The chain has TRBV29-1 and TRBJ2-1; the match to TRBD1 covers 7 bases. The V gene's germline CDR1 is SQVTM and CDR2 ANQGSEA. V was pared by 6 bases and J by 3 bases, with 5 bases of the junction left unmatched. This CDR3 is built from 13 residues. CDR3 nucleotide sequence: TGCAGCGTCGGACAGGCGAACTACAATGAGCAGTTCTTC. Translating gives CSVGQANYNEQFF.

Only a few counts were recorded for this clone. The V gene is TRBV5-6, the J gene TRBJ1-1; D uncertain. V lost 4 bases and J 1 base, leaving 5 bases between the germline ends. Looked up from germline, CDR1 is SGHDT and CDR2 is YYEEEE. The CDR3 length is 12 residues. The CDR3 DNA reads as TGTGCCAGCAGCCGGAAGAACACTGAAGCTTTCTTT. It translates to CASSRKNTEAFF.

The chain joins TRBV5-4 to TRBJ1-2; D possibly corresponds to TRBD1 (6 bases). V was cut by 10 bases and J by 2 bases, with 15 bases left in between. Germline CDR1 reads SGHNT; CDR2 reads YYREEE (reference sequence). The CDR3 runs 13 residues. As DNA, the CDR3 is TGTGCCGGGGCACTTGGACAGAACTATGGCTACACCTTC. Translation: CAGALGQNYGYTF. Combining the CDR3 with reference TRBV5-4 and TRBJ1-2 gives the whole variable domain ETGVTQSPTHLIKTRGQQVTLRCSSQSGHNTVSWYQQALGQGPQFIFQYYREEENGRGNFPPRFSGLQFPNYSSELNVNALELDDSALYLCAGALGQNYGYTFGSGTRLTVV.

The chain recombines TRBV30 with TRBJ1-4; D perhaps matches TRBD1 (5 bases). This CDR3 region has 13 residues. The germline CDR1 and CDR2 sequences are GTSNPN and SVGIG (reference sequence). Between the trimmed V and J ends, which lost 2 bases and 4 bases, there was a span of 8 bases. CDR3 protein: CAWSWGGNEKLFF. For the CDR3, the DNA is TGTGCCTGGAGTTGGGGGGGTAATGAAAAACTGTTTTTT.

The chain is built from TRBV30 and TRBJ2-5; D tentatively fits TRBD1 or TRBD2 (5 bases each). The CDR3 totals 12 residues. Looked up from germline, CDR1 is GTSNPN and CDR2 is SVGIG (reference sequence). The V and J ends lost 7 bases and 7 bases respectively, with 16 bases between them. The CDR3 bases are TGTGCCTACGGACACCCCGCGGGGACCCAGTACTTC. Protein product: CAYGHPAGTQYF.

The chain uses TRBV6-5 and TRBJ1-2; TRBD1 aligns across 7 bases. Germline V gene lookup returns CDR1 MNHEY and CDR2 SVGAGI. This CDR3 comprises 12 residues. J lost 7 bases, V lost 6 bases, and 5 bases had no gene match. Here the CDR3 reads CASSSNRGGYTF. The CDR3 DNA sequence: TGTGCCAGCAGCTCTAACAGGGGTGGCTACACCTTC.

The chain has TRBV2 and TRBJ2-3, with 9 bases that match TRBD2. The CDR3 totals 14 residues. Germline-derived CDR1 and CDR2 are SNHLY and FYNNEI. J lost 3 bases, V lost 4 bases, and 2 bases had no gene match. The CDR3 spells CASSGAGGTDTQYF. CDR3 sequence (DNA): TGTGCCAGCAGTGGTGCGGGGGGGACAGATACGCAGTATTTT.

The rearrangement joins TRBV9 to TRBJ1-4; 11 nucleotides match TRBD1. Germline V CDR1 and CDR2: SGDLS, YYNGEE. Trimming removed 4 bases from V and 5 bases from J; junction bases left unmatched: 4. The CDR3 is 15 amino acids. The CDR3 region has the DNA TGTGCCAGCAGCCTACGGGACAGGGGGAATGAAAAACTGTTTTTT. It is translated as CASSLRDRGNEKLFF.